This record concerns one TCR beta chain sequence. RNA transcripts provided the source from which TCR beta CDR3 regions were amplified. Researchers ran a first-round RT-PCR on the TCR CDR3 using the HTBI primer set. TCRdb fed the multiplex PCR reads into MiXCR, producing one record per CDR3 protein. The sample carries about 380,000 distinct CDR3 sequences, less than 20% recorded once. The data originate from a study of T cells in Graves' hyperthyroidism and ophthalmopathy. CDR3 size: 15 residues. CDR1 SGDLS and CDR2 YYNGEE come from the germline V gene. J gave up 5 bases and V 0 bases, and 6 bases lay outside the gene matches.

The gene calls are TRBV9 and TRBJ1-1, with 8 nucleotides matching TRBD1. Sequenced sample: blood. The sequence was obtained from a man aged 18 to 29 with Graves' ophthalmopathy. CDR3 sequence reads: CASSVEDRDGTEAFF. CDR3 DNA: TGTGCCAGCAGCGTAGAGGACAGGGATGGTACTGAAGCTTTCTTT. The variable domain in full, completed from reference TRBV9 and TRBJ1-1, reads DSGVTQTPKHLITATGQRVTLRCSPRSGDLSVYWYQQSLDQGLQFLIQYYNGEERAKGNILERFSAQQFPDLHSELNLSSLELGDSALYFCASSVEDRDGTEAFFGQGTRLTVV.